A single sample gave rise to the 9 T cell receptor beta chains below, sequenced in a study of blood T cell repertoires in COVID-19. The table came from immunoSEQ multiplex PCR; TCRdb's copy has only in-frame clones and leaves some out. The profile covers about 190,000 clones, with approximately 90% appearing a single time and around 1.1% taken by the ten largest. The sample was peripheral blood. The receptors here all came from a man younger than 40 with acute or convalescent COVID-19.

This chain joins TRBV18 and TRBJ2-1; 7 bases fit TRBD2. V dropped 4 bases and J dropped 5; count of bases not matched to a gene: 11. The CDR3 consists of 16 residues. CDR1 KGHSH and CDR2 LQKENI come from the germline V gene. The CDR3 region is CASSHFLAGVNNEQFF. The DNA for the CDR3 is TGTGCCAGCTCACACTTTTTGGCGGGGGTCAACAATGAGCAGTTCTTC. The complete variable domain, with remaining parts taken from reference TRBV18 and TRBJ2-1, reads NAGVMQNPRHLVRRRGQEARLRCSPMKGHSHVYWYRQLPEEGLKFMVYLQKENIIDESGMPKERFSAEFPKEGPSILRIQQVVRGDSAAYFCASSHFLAGVNNEQFFGPGTRLTVL.

This clone was counted once. The chain joins TRBV5-8 to TRBJ2-2, with 9 bases that match TRBD2. Looked up from germline, CDR1 is SGHTS and CDR2 is YDEGEE. With V trimmed by 2 bases and J by 4 bases, 6 bases remained unmatched. The CDR3 is made up of 16 amino acids. The CDR3 DNA reads TGTGCCAGCAGCTTTGCGGGAGGGCCCGGCACCGGGGAGCTGTTTTTT. Translated: CASSFAGGPGTGELFF.

This rearrangement joins TRBV5-1 to TRBJ2-3; the match to TRBD1 covers 10 bases. The germline V gene has CDR1 SGHRS and CDR2 YFSETQ. V dropped 4 bases and J dropped 3; count of bases not matched to a gene: 8. The CDR3 totals 16 residues. The CDR3 DNA follows: TGCGCCAGCAGCCCCAACCCGGGACAGGGGACAGATACGCAGTATTTT. This translates into CASSPNPGQGTDTQYF.

As to this clone: This specimen includes other DNA sequences encoding the same CDR3. The rearrangement uses TRBV18 and TRBJ1-2, with D unresolved. V lost 0 bases, J lost 4 bases, and 9 bases lay in between. CDR3 size: 14 residues. Germline V CDR1 and CDR2: KGHSH, LQKENI. The CDR3 DNA reads TGTGCCAGCTCACCACCCAGCGGAATCTATGGCTACACCTTC. Translating it yields CASSPPSGIYGYTF.

V gene TRBV5-1 combines with J gene TRBJ2-7, with TRBD2 as a possible D gene (6 bases). V lost 4 bases to trimming and J lost 5 bases, with 13 bases between them. The CDR3 is 13 amino acids. Germline CDR1 SGHRS, CDR2 YFSETQ. The CDR3 loop is CASSGTGVHEQYF. For the CDR3, the DNA is TGCGCCAGCAGCGGGACGGGAGTCCACGAGCAGTACTTC.

This chain joins TRBV14 and TRBJ2-7; a possible D gene is TRBD1 (5 bases). This CDR3 comprises 13 residues. V was trimmed by 1 base and J by 3 bases, leaving 7 bases between them. CDR1 is SGHDN and CDR2 is FVKESK in the germline V gene. The CDR3 nucleotides read TGTGCCAGCAGCCAAGGGGGCAACTACGAGCAGTACTTC. Translation gives CASSQGGNYEQYF.

The chain joins TRBV5-6 to TRBJ2-5; D might be TRBD2 (6 bases). Germline loops: CDR1 SGHDT, CDR2 YYEEEE. The V end was cut by 1 base, the J end by 4 bases, with 14 bases between. The CDR3 covers 15 residues. Here the CDR3 DNA reads TGTGCCAGCAGCTTGTGGGGTGGCGGGGTAGAGACCCAGTACTTC. Amino acids: CASSLWGGGVETQYF. Full variable domain (remainder filled in from reference TRBV5-6 and TRBJ2-5): DAGVTQSPTHLIKTRGQQVTLRCSPKSGHDTVSWYQQALGQGPQFIFQYYEEEERQRGNFPDRFSGHQFPNYSSELNVNALLLGDSALYLCASSLWGGGVETQYFGPGTRLLVL.

CDR3: CASSSTGEKLFF. CDR3 sequence (DNA): TGTGCCAGCAGCTCGACGGGTGAAAAACTGTTTTTT. The chain links TRBV7-9 to TRBJ1-4, with no clear D. This CDR3 region has 12 residues. The ends were cut back, 4 bases at V and 7 bases at J, with 7 bases in the middle. Germline-derived CDR1 and CDR2 are SEHNR and FQNEAQ (reference sequence).

This rearrangement joins TRBV7-8 to TRBJ2-3, with 10 nucleotides matching TRBD2. J was trimmed by 2 bases and V by 8 bases; bases with no gene match: 7. This CDR3 region has 15 residues. Germline CDR1 and CDR2: SGHVS and FQNEAQ. CDR3 amino acids: CASVLAGATTDTQYF. CDR3 bases: TGTGCCAGCGTTCTAGCGGGAGCTACCACAGATACGCAGTATTTT. The variable domain in full, with the rest retrieved from reference TRBV7-8 and TRBJ2-3, is GAGVSQSPRYKVAKRGQDVALRCDPISGHVSLFWYQQALGQGPEFLTYFQNEAQLDKSGLPSDRFFAERPEGSVSTLKIQRTQQEDSAVYLCASVLAGATTDTQYFGPGTRLTVL.